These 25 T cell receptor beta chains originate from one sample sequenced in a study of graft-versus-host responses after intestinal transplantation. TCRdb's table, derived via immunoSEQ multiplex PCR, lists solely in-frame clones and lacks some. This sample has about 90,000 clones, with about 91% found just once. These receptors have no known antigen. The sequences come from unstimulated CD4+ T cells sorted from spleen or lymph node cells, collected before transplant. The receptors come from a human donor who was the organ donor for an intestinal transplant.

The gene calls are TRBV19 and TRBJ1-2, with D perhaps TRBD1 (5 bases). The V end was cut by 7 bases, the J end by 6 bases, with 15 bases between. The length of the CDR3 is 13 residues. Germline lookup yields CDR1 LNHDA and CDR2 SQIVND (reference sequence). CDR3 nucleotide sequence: TGTGCCAGTACTCATCGGGGGGTCGATGGCTACACCTTC. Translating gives CASTHRGVDGYTF.

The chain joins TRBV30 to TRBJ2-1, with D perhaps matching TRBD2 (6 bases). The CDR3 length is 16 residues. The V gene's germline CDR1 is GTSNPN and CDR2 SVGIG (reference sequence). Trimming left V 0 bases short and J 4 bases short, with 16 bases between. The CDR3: CAWSVRGGISYNEQFF. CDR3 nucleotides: TGTGCCTGGAGTGTACGTGGGGGGATATCTTACAATGAGCAGTTCTTC.

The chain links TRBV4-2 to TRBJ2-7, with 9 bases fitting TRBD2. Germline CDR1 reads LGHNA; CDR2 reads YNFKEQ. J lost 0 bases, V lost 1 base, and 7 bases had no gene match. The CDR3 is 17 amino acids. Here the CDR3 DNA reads TGTGCCAGCAGCCAAGTTCATTATAGCGGGAGCTCCTACGAGCAGTACTTC. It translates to CASSQVHYSGSSYEQYF.

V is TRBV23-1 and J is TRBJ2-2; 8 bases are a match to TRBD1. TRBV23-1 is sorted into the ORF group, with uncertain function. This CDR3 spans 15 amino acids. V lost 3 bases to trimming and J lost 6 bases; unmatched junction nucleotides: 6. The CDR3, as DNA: TGCGCCAGCAGTCACAGGGGGCTTCTCGCCGGGGAGCTGTTTTTT. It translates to CASSHRGLLAGELFF.

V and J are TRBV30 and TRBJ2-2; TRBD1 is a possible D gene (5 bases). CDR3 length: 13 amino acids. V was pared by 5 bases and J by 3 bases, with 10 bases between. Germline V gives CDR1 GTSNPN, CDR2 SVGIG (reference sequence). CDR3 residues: CAWFRGYTGELFF. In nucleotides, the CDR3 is TGTGCCTGGTTTAGGGGATACACCGGGGAGCTGTTTTTT.

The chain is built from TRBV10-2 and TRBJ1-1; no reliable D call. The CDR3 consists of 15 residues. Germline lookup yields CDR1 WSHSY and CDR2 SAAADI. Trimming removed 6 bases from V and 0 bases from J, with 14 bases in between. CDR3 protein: CASRKIQIMNTEAFF. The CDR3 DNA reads TGCGCCAGCAGAAAAATACAGATAATGAACACTGAAGCTTTCTTT.

CDR3 in amino acids: CASSPQGVTDTQYF. In DNA, the CDR3 is TGCGCCAGCAGCCCGCAGGGTGTAACAGATACGCAGTATTTT. The gene calls are TRBV5-1 and TRBJ2-3; D is possibly TRBD1 (5 bases). CDR3 length: 14 amino acids. V was clipped by 4 bases and J by 3 bases, with 12 bases between them. CDR1 is SGHRS and CDR2 is YFSETQ in the germline V gene.

The CDR3 DNA reads TGTGCCAGTAACCCTTATAGGGACAGGTTAAGCTCTGGGGCCAACGTCCTGACTTTC. It yields the protein CASNPYRDRLSSGANVLTF. J is TRBJ2-6 and V is TRBV19, with 8 bases that match TRBD1. Germline lookup yields CDR1 LNHDA and CDR2 SQIVND (reference sequence). The CDR3 consists of 19 residues. The V and J ends lost 7 bases and 0 bases, in that order; junction bases with no gene match: 14.

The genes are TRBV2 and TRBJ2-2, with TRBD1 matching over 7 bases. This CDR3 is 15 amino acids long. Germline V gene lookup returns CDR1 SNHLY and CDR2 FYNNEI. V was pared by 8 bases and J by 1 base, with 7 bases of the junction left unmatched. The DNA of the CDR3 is TGTGCCAGCCAGGGGGACAGCCTGAACACCGGGGAGCTGTTTTTT. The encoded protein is CASQGDSLNTGELFF.

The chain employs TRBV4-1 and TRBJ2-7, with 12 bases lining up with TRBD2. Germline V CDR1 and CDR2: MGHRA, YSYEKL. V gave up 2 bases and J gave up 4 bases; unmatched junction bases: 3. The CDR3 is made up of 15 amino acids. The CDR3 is CASSQRGLAGYEQYF. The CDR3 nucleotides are TGCGCCAGCAGCCAAAGAGGACTAGCGGGATACGAGCAGTACTTC.

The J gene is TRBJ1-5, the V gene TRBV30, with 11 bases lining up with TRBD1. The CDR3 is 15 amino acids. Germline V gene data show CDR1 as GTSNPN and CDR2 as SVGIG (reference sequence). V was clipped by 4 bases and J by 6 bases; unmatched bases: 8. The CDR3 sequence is CAWTRTGGSGQPQHF. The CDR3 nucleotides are TGTGCCTGGACTAGGACAGGGGGCTCGGGTCAGCCCCAGCATTTT. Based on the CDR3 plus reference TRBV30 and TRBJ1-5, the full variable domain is SQTIHQWPATLVQPVGSPLSLECTVEGTSNPNLYWYRQAAGRGLQLLFYSVGIGQISSEVPQNLSASRPQDRQFILSSKKLLLSDSGFYLCAWTRTGGSGQPQHFGDGTRLSIL.

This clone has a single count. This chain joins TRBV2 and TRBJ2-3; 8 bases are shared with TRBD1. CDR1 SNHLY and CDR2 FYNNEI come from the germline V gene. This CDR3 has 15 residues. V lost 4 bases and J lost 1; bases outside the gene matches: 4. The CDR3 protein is CASSGQGLGTDTQYF. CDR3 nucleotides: TGTGCCAGCAGTGGACAGGGGTTGGGCACAGATACGCAGTATTTT.

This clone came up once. The DNA of the CDR3 is TGTGCCAGCAGTGTCCGACAGGGTGAGACCACCGAAGCTTTCTTT. This sequence encodes CASSVRQGETTEAFF. The V call is TRBV2, the J call TRBJ1-1, with 7 bases that match TRBD1. The CDR3 spans 15 residues. With V trimmed by 4 bases and J by 8 bases, 13 bases remained unmatched. From germline, CDR1 is SNHLY and CDR2 FYNNEI.

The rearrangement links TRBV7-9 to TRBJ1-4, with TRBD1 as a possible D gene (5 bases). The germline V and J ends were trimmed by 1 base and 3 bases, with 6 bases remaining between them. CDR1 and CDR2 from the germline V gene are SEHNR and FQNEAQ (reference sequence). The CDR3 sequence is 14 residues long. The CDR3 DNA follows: TGTGCCAGCAGCTTAGGGGGCTCTAATGAAAAACTGTTTTTT. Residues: CASSLGGSNEKLFF.

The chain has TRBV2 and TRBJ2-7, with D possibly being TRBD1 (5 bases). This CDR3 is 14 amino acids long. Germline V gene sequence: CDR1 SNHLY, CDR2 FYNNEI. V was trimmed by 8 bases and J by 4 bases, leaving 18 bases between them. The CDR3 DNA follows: TGTGCCAGCCACCACCAGGGTAGGAGATACGAGCAGTACTTC. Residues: CASHHQGRRYEQYF.

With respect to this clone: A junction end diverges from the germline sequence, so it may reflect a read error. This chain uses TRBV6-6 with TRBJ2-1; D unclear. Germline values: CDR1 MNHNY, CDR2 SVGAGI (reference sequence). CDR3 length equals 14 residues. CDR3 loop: CASSYSSSYSEQFF. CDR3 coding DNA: TGTGCCAGCAGTTACTCGTCCAGCTACAGTGAGCAGTTCTTC.

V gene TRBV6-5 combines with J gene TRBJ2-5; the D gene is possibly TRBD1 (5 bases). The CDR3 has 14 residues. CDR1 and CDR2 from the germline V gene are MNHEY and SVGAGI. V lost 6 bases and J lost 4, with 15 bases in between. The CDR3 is CASSRGRVRETQYF. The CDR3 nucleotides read TGTGCCAGCAGCCGAGGCAGGGTTCGAGAGACCCAGTACTTC.

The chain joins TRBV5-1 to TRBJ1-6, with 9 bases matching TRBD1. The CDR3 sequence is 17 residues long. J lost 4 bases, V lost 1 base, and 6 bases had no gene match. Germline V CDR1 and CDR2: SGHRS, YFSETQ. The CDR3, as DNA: TGCGCCAGCAGCTTGAGTAGGGGGACAGGGTATAATTCACCCCTCCACTTT. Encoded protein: CASSLSRGTGYNSPLHF.

The CDR3 nucleotides read TGTGCCAGCAGTTTAATAGTAGGGGTTGGAGAGACCCAGTACTTC. Its protein is CASSLIVGVGETQYF. The genes are TRBV28 and TRBJ2-5, with D possibly TRBD1 on 5 matching bases. In germline, CDR1 is MDHEN, CDR2 SYDVKM. The CDR3 spans 15 residues. V was trimmed by 2 bases and J by 4 bases, leaving 14 bases between them.

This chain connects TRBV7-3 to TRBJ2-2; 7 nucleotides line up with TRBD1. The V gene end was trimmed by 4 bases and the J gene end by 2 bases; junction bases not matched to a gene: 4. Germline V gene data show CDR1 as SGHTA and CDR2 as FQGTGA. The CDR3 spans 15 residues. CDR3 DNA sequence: TGTGCCAGCAGCTCGACAGGGATCAACACCGGGGAGCTGTTTTTT. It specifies CASSSTGINTGELFF.

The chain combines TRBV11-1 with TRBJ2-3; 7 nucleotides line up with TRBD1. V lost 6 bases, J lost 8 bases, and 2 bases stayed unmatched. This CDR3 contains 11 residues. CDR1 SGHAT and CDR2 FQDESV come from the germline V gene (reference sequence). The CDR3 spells CASSTGATQYF. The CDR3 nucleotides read TGTGCCAGCAGTACAGGGGCTACGCAGTATTTT.

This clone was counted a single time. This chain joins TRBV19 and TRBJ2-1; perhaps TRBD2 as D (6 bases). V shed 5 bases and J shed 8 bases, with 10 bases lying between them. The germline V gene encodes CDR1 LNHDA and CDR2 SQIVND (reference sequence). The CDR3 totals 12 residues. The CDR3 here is CASSPTRDEQFF. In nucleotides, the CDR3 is TGTGCCAGTAGTCCGACTAGAGATGAGCAGTTCTTC.

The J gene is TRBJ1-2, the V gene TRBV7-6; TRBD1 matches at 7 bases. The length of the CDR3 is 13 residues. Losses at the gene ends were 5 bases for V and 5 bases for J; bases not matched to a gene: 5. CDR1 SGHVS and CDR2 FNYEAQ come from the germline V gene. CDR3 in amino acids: CASSGAQGYGYTF. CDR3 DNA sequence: TGTGCCAGCAGCGGCGCACAGGGGTATGGCTACACCTTC. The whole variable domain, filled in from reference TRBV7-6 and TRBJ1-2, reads GAGVSQSPRYKVTKRGQDVALRCDPISGHVSLYWYRQALGQGPEFLTYFNYEAQQDKSGLPNDRFSAERPEGSISTLTIQRTEQRDSAMYRCASSGAQGYGYTFGSGTRLTVV.

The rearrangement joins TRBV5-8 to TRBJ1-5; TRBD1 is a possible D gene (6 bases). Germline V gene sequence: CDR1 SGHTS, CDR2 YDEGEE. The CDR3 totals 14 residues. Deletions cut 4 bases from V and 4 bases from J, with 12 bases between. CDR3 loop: CASSQGTVNQPQHF. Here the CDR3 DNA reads TGTGCCAGCAGCCAGGGGACCGTAAATCAGCCCCAGCATTTT.

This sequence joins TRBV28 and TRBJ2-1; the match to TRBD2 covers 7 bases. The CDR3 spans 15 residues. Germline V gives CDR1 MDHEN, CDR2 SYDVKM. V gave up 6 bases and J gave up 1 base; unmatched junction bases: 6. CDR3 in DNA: TGTGCCAGCAGGGGGGGAGGGACTTCCTACAATGAGCAGTTCTTC. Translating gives CASRGGGTSYNEQFF.